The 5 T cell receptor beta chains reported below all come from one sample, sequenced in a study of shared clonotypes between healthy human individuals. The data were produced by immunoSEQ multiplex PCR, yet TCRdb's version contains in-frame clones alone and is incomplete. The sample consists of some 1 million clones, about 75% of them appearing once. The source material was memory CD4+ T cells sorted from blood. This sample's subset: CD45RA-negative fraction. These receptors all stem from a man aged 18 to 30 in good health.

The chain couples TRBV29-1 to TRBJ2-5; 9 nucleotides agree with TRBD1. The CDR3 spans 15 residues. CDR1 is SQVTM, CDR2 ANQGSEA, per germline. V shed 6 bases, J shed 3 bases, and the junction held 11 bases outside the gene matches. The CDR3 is CSVAAGTGSEETQYF. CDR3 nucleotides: TGCAGCGTCGCCGCCGGGACAGGGTCCGAAGAGACCCAGTACTTC.

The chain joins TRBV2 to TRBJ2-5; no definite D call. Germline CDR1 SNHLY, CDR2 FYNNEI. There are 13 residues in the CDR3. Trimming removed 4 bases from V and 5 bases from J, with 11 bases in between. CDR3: CASSGQARETQYF. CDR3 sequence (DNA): TGTGCCAGCAGTGGGCAGGCAAGGGAGACCCAGTACTTC. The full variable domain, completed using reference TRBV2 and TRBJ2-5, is EPEVTQTPSHQVTQMGQEVILRCVPISNHLYFYWYRQILGQKVEFLVSFYNNEISEKSEIFDDQFSVERPDGSNFTLKIRSTKLEDSAMYFCASSGQARETQYFGPGTRLLVL.

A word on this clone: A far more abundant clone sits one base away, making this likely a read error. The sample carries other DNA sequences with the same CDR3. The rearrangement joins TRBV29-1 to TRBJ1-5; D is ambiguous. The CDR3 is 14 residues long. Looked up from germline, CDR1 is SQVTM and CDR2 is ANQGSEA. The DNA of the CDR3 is TGCAGCGCTGCGACTGGGAATAGCAATCAGCCCCAACATTTT. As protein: CSAATGNSNQPQHF.

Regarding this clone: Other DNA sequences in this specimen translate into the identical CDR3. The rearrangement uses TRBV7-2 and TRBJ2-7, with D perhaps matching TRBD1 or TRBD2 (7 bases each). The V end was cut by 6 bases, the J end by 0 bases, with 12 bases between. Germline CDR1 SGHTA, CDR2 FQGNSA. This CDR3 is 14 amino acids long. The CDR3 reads CASSQGGSSYEQYF. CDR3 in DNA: TGTGCCAGCAGTCAGGGGGGGTCCTCCTACGAGCAGTACTTC.

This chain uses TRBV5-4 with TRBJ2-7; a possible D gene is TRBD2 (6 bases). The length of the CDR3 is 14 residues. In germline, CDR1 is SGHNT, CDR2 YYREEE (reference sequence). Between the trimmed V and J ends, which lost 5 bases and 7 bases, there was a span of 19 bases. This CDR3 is CASSSGTGREEQYF. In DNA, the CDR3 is TGTGCCAGCAGTTCCGGGACTGGCCGGGAAGAGCAGTACTTC.